The present TCR beta chain was sequenced within a study of neurological immune-mediated disorders. Study-level findings and limits: The greatest TCR clonal expansion appeared in HTLV-1-associated myelopathy and the smallest, falling below healthy controls, in multiple sclerosis. On phylogenetic grouping, the repertoires of 18 of 34 multiple sclerosis patients fell within one related-CDR3 cluster, constituting a possible signature.

CDR3 size: 14 residues. Germline V gene data show CDR1 as DFQATT and CDR2 as SNEGSKA (reference sequence). The V and J ends lost 6 bases and 3 bases respectively, with 15 bases between them. As for the cDNA, it was generated by 5'RACE with 10-nucleotide random UMIs. TCRdb reprocessed the 5' RACE reads via MiXCR and lists one record per CDR3 protein. Of some 22,000 distinct CDR3 sequences in the sample, approximately 15% were seen once. The sample holds one count of this clonotype. Its antigen is unknown. Sorted libraries came from around 990,000 CD4+ or CD8+ T cells. This chain joins TRBV20-1 and TRBJ1-5; unclear D gene. What was sequenced was CD8+ T cells from blood. The clonotype comes from a woman aged 18-29 years with multiple sclerosis. The CDR3 region is CSARKSGDNQPQHF. The CDR3, as DNA: TGCAGTGCGAGAAAGTCCGGGGACAATCAGCCCCAGCATTTT.